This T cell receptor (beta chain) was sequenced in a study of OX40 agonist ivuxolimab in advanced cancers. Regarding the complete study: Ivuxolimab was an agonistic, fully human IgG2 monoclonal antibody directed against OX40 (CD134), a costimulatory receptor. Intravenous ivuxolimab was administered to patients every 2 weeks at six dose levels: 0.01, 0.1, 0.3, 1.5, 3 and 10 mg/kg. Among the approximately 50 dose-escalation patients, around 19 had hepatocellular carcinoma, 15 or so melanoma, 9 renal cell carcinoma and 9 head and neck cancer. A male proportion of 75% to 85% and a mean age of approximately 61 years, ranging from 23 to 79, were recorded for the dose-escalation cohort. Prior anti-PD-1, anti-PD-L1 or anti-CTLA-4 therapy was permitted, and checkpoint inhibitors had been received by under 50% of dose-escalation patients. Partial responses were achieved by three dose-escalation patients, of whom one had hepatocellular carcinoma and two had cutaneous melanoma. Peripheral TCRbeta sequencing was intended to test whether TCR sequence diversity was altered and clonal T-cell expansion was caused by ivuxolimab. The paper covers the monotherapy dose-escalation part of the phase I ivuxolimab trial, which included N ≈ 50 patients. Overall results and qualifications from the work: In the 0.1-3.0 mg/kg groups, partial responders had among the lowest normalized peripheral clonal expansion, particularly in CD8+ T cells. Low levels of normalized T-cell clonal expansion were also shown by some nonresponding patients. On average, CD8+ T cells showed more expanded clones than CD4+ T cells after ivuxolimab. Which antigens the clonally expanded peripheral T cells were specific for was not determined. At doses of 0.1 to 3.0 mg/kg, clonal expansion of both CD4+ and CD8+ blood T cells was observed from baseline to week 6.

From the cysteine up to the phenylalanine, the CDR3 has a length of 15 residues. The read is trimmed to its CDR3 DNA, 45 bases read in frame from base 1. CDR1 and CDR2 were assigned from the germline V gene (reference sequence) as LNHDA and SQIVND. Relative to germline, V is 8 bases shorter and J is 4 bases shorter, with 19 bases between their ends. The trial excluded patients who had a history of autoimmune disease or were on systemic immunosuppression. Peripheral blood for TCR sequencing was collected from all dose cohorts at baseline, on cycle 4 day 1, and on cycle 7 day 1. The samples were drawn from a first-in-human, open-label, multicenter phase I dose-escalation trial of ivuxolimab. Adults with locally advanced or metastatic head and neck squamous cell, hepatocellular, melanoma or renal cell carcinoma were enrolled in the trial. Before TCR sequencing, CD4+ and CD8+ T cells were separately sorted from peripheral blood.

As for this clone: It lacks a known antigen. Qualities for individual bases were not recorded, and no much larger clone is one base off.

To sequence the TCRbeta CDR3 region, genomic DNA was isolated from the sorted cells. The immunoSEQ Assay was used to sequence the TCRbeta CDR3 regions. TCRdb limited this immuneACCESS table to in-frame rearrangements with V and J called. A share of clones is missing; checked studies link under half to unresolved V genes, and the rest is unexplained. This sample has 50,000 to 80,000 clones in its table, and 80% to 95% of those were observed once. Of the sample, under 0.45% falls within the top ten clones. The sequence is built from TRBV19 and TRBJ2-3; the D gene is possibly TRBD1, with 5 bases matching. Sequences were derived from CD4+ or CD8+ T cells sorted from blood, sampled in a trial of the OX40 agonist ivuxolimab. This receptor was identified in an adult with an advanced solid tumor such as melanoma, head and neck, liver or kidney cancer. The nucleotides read TGTGCCAGTCAGTATAGTGGGCAGGGATCAGATACGCAGTATTTT. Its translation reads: CASQYSGQGSDTQYF.